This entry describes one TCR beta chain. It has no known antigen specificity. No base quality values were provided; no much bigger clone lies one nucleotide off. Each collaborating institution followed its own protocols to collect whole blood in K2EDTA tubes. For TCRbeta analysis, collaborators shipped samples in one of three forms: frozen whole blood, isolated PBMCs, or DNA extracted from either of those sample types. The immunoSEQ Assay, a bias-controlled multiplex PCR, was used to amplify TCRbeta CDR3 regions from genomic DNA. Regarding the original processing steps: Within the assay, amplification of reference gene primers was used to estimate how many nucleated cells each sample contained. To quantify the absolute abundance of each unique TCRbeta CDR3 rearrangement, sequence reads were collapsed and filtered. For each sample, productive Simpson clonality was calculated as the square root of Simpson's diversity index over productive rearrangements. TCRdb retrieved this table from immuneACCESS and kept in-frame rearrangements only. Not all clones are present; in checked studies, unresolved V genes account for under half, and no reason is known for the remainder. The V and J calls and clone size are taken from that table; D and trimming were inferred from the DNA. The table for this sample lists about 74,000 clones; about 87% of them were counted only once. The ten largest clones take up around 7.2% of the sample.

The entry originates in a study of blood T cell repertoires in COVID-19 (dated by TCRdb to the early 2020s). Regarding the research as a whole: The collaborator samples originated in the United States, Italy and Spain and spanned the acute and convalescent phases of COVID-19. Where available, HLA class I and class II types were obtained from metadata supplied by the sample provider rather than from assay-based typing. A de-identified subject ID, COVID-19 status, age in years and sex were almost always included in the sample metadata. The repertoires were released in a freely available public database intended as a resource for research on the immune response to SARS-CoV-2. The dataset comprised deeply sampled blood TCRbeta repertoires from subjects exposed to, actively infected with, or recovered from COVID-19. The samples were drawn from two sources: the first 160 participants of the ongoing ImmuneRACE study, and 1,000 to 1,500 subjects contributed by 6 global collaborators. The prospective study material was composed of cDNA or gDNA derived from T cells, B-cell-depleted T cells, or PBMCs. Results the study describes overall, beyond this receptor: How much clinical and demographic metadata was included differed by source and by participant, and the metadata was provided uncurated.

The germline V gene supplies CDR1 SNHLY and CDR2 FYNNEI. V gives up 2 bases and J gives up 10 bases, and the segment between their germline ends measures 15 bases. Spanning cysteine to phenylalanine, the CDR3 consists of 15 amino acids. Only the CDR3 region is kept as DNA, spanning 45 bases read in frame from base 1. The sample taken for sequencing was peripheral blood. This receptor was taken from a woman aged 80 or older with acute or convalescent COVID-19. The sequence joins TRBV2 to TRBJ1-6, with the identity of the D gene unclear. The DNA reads TGTGCCAGCAGTGAATGGTCGCCCGGAGGGTCACCCCTCCACTTT. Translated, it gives CASSEWSPGGSPLHF.